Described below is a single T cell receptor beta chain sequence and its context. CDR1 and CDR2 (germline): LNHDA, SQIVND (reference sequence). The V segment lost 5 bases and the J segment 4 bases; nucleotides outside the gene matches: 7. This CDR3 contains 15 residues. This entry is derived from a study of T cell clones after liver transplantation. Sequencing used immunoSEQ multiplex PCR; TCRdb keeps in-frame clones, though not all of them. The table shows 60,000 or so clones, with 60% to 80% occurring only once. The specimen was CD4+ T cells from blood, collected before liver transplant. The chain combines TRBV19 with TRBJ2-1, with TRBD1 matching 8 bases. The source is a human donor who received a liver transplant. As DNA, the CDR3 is TGTGCCAGTAGTCCCACAGGGGGTGTGTACAATGAGCAGTTCTTC. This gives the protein CASSPTGGVYNEQFF.